This TCR beta chain derives from a study of T-cell reconstitution after alpha-beta-depleted transplantation in children. The TCRbeta library incorporated unique molecular identifiers. MiXCR, run by TCRdb on the PCR reads, gives a single entry per CDR3 protein. This table holds around 580,000 distinct CDR3 sequences, roughly 30% found once. This clonotype was counted only a few times. The TCR originated in a boy less than two years old with Wiskott-Aldrich syndrome, due to receive a stem cell transplant. The sequenced sample was PBMCs, obtained before TCRalphabeta/CD19-depleted stem cell transplant.

The CDR3 DNA follows: TGTGCCAGCAGTTACACGGTTAAGGCAGGGGACACCGGGGAGCTGTTTTTT. It codes for CASSYTVKAGDTGELFF. The gene calls are TRBV6-2 or TRBV6-3 and TRBJ2-2; perhaps TRBD1 as D (6 bases). This CDR3 comprises 17 residues. Germline CDR1 is MNHEY and CDR2 is SVGEGT. The V end lost 2 bases, the J end lost 3 bases, and 16 bases lay between the germline ends.